The TCR beta chain under discussion was sequenced for a study of blood T cell repertoires in COVID-19. Germline CDR1 is MNHNS and CDR2 is SASEGT. The CDR3 is made up of 16 amino acids. Trimming took 4 bases from V and 5 from J; bases not matched to a gene: 10. In the authors' methods: Reference gene primer amplification gave estimated nucleated cell counts. The table came from immunoSEQ multiplex PCR; TCRdb's copy has only in-frame clones and leaves some out. V, J and clone size derive from that table, while D and trimming were established from the DNA sequence. Seen here are about 210,000 clones, around nine tenths observed once, and the top ten hold 6.2%.

The source material was peripheral blood. The chain joins TRBV6-1 to TRBJ1-5; the match to TRBD1 covers 8 bases. The origin of this receptor is a man aged 55 to 69 who had recovered from COVID-19. For the CDR3, the DNA is TGTGCCAGCAGTGCTGCCCGGACAGGGATTTATCAGCCCCAGCATTTT. Translation: CASSAARTGIYQPQHF.